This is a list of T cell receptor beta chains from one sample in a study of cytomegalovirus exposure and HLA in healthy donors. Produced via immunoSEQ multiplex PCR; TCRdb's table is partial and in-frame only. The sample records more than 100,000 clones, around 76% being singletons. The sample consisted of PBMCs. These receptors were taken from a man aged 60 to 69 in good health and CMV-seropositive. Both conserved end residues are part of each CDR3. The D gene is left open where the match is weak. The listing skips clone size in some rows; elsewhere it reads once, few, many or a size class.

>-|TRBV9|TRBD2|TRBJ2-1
CASSALAGGYNEQFF
TGTGCCAGCAGCGCCCTAGCGGGGGGCTACAATGAGCAGTTCTTC
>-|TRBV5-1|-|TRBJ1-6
CASSTGQSSSYNSPLHF
TGCGCCAGCAGCACAGGACAGTCAAGCTCCTATAATTCACCCCTCCACTTT
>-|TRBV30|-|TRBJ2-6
CAWRMWGRSGANVLTF
TGTGCCTGGAGAATGTGGGGGCGCTCTGGGGCCAACGTCCTGACTTTC
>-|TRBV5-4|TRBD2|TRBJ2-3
CASSFGLAGKDTQYF
TGTGCCAGCAGCTTCGGACTAGCGGGGAAAGATACGCAGTATTTT
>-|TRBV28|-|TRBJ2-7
CASSIAHGGEQYF
TGTGCCAGCAGCATCGCGCACGGAGGGGAGCAGTACTTC
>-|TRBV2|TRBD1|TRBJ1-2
CASRGGTGDGGYTF
TGTGCCAGCAGAGGCGGGACAGGGGACGGGGGCTACACCTTC
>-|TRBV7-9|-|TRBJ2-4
CASSLVDGENIQYF
TGTGCCAGCAGCTTAGTGGACGGGGAAAACATTCAGTACTTC
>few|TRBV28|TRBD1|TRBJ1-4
CASSLLRTGSPTNEKLFF
TGTGCCAGCAGTCTCCTTCGGACAGGGAGTCCAACTAATGAAAAACTGTTTTTT
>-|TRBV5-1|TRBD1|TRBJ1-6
CATSDRGDSPLHF
TGCGCCACCTCGGACAGGGGTGATTCACCCCTCCACTTT
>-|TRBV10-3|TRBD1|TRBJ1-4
CAISESKGTGNEKLFF
TGTGCCATCAGTGAGTCGAAGGGGACAGGGAATGAAAAACTGTTTTTT
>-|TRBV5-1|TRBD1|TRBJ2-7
CASSFSGTGVDEQYF
TGCGCCAGCAGCTTCTCCGGGACAGGGGTCGACGAGCAGTACTTC